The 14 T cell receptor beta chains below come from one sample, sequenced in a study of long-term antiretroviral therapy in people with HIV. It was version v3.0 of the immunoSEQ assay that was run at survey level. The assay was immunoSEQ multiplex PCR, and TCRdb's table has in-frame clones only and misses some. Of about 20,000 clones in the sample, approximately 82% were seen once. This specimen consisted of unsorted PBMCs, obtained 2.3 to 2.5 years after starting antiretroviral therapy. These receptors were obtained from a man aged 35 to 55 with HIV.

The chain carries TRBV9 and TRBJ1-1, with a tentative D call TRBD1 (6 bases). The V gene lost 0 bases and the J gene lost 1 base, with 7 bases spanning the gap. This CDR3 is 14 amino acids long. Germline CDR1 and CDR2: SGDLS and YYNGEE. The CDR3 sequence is CASSVEGGNTEAFF. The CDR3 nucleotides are TGTGCCAGCAGCGTAGAAGGGGGGAACACTGAAGCTTTCTTT.

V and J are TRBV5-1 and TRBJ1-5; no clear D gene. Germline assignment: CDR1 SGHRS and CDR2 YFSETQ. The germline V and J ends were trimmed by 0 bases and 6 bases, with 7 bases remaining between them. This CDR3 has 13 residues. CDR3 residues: CASSLGSRQPQHF. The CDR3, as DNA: TGCGCCAGCAGCTTGGGGAGCCGTCAGCCCCAGCATTTT.

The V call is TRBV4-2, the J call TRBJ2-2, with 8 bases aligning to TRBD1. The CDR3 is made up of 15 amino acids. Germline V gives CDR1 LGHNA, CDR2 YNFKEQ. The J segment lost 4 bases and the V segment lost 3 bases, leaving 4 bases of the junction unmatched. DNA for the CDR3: TGTGCCAGCAGCCATGGACAGGGTAGCACCGGGGAGCTGTTTTTT. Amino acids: CASSHGQGSTGELFF.

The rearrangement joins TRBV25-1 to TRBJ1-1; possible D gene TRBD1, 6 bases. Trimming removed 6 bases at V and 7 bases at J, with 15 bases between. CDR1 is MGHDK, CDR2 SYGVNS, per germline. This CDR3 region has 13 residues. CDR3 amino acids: CASSGGWGNEAFF. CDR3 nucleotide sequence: TGTGCCAGCAGCGGGGGCTGGGGGAATGAAGCTTTCTTT.

Here the CDR3 DNA reads TGCGCCACCGGGACTAGCGGGGGGGCCGGGGAGCTGTTTTTT. Protein: CATGTSGGAGELFF. The gene calls are TRBV10-2 and TRBJ2-2, with TRBD2 matching over 16 bases. The CDR3 spans 14 residues. The V gene end was trimmed by 10 bases and the J gene end by 6 bases; junction bases not matched to a gene: 2. Germline V gene data show CDR1 as WSHSY and CDR2 as SAAADI.

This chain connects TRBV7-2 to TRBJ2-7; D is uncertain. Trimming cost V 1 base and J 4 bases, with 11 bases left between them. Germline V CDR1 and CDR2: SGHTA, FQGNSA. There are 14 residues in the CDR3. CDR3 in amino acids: CASSLGIGRYEQYF. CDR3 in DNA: TGTGCCAGCAGCTTAGGTATAGGCAGATACGAGCAGTACTTC.

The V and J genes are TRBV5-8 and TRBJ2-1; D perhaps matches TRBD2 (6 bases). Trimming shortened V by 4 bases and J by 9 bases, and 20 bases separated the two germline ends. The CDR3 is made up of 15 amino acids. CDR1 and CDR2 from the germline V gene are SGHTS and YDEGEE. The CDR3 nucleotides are TGTGCCAGCAGCCGGGGTGGGACTCTACGTTTTGAGCAGTTCTTC. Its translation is CASSRGGTLRFEQFF.

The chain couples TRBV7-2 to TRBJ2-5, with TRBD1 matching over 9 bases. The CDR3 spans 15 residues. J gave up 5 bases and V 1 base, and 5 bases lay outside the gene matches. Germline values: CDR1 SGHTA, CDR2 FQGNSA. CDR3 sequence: CASSLGGQGGETQYF. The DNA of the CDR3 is TGTGCCAGCAGCTTAGGGGGACAGGGTGGCGAGACCCAGTACTTC.

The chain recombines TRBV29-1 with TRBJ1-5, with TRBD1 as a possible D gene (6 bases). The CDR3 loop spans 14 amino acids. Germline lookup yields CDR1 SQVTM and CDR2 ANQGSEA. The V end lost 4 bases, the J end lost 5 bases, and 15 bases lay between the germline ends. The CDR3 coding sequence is TGCAGCGTTGTGGGGGGGCAGGGAGATCAGCCCCAGCATTTT. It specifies CSVVGGQGDQPQHF.

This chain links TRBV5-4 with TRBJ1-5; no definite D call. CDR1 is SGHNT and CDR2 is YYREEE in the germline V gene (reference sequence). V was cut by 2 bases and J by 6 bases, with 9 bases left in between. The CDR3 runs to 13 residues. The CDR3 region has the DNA TGTGCCAGCAGCTTTGATGGGAGTCAGCCCCAGCATTTT. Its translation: CASSFDGSQPQHF. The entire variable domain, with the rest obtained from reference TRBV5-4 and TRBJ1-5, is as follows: ETGVTQSPTHLIKTRGQQVTLRCSSQSGHNTVSWYQQALGQGPQFIFQYYREEENGRGNFPPRFSGLQFPNYSSELNVNALELDDSALYLCASSFDGSQPQHFGDGTRLSIL.

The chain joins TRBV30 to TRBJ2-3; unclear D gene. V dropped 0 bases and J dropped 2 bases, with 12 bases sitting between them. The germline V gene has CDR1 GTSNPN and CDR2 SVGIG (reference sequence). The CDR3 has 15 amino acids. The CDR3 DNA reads TGTGCCTGGAGTGTAGGTGCGGCCTACACAGATACGCAGTATTTT. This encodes CAWSVGAAYTDTQYF.

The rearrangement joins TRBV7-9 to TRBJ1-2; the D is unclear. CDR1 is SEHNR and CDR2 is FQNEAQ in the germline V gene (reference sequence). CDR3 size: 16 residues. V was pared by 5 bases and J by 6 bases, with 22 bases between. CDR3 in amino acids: CASSNPGSHVLNGYTF. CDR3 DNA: TGTGCCAGCAGCAATCCTGGGAGTCATGTTCTCAATGGCTACACCTTC. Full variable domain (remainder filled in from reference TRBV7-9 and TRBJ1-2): DTGVSQNPRHKITKRGQNVTFRCDPISEHNRLYWYRQTLGQGPEFLTYFQNEAQLEKSRLLSDRFSAERPKGSFSTLEIQRTEQGDSAMYLCASSNPGSHVLNGYTFGSGTRLTVV.

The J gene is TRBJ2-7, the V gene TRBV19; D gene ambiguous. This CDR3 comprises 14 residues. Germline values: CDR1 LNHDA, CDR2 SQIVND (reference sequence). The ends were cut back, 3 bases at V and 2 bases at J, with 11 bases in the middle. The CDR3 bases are TGTGCCAGTAGTATCTCCGTCGTTCCCTACGAGCAGTACTTC. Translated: CASSISVVPYEQYF.

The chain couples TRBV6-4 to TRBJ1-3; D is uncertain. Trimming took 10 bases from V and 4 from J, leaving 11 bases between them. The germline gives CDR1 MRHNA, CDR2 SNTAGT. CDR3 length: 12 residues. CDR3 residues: CATPRGGNTIYF. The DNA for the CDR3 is TGTGCCACCCCCCGAGGGGGAAACACCATATATTTT.